This T cell receptor (beta chain) appears in the sequencing data of a study of cytomegalovirus exposure and HLA in healthy donors. General study results and limits: Relative to the approximately 700-donor mean, N-insertions were reportedly fewer in an Asian-associated ancestry cluster in a later analysis.

The study ran its PCR with 60 Vbeta and 13 Jbeta primers. Data came from immunoSEQ multiplex PCR; TCRdb stores just in-frame clones and leaves some out. This table holds over 150,000 clones. A note on this clone: Its antigen remains unidentified.

CDR3 size: 14 residues. Germline V gene lookup returns CDR1 MGHRA and CDR2 YSYEKL. V was trimmed by 1 base and J by 3 bases, leaving 9 bases between them. The sample was PBMCs. The rearrangement uses TRBV4-1 and TRBJ2-5; D call uncertain. The sequence was collected from a boy aged 5-17 years in good health and CMV-seronegative. Here the CDR3 reads CASSQGPSKETQYF. For the CDR3, the DNA is TGCGCCAGCAGCCAAGGGCCCTCGAAAGAGACCCAGTACTTC.